This TCR beta chain came from a study of early T cells in non-severe SARS-CoV-2 infection. Study background: Unpaired chains resulted from sequencing bulk RNA of unsorted whole blood. Whole-study results and caveats: Clonotype matching in VDJdb favored anti-spike CD8 responses and did not capture private and CD4 specificities.

This clonotype was seen a handful of times. Its antigen is currently unknown. Individual cDNA molecules were tagged with unique molecular identifiers, the study reported. One entry per CDR3 protein, called by TCRdb with MiXCR from the 5' RACE reads. The table includes tens of thousands of distinct CDR3 sequences, just under 9% detected once. The source of this sequence is an adult who was a healthcare worker with PCR-confirmed SARS-CoV-2 infection or an uninfected control (not recorded which). Specimen: whole blood.

The CDR3 DNA follows: TGTGCCAGCAGACCGACAGGGGTGCGGACTGAAGCTTTCTTT. This encodes CASRPTGVRTEAFF. The chain recombines TRBV28 with TRBJ1-1; 8 bases agree with TRBD1. V trimming: 6 bases; J trimming: 5 bases; junction bases outside the gene matches: 8. CDR3 length: 14 amino acids. The germline V gene has CDR1 MDHEN and CDR2 SYDVKM.